A selection of T cell receptor beta chains follows, all from one sample in a study of T cell responses to AZD1222 COVID-19 vaccine. Sequencing was performed with immunoSEQ multiplex PCR; in TCRdb, only in-frame clones are kept and a portion is missing. The sample consists of 95,000 to 100,000 clones, 90% of them appearing once. Sequenced here: peripheral blood, sampled on day 0 of AZD1222 vaccination. The receptors shown here come from an adult in good health. Both conserved end residues are part of each CDR3. Fields, in order: J gene, clone size, V gene, D gene, CDR3 protein, CDR3 DNA. The D gene is left open where the match is weak. Clone size, where shown, is once, few, many, or a class for clones that have expanded.

TRBJ1-5	-	TRBV5-4	-	CASSSTPGSNQPQHF	TGTGCCAGCAGCTCTACCCCGGGCAGCAATCAGCCCCAGCATTTT
TRBJ1-2	-	TRBV3-1/TRBV3-2	-	CASSQAGTYGYTF	TGTGCCAGCAGCCAAGCCGGGACTTATGGCTACACCTTC
TRBJ1-1	-	TRBV24-1	TRBD1	CATRGQRGNTEAFF	TGTGCCACCAGGGGACAGAGGGGAAACACTGAAGCTTTCTTT
TRBJ2-3	-	TRBV5-3	TRBD2	CARRVLAGAAFGSQYF	TGTGCCAGAAGGGTTCTAGCGGGGGCGGCCTTTGGCTCGCAGTATTTT
TRBJ1-2	-	TRBV4-1	-	CASSPTSQRDGYTF	TGCGCCAGCAGCCCCACCAGTCAGAGGGACGGCTACACCTTC
TRBJ2-7	few	TRBV5-1	-	CASSLDWDEQYF	TGCGCCAGCAGCTTGGATTGGGACGAGCAGTACTTC
TRBJ1-2	-	TRBV6-1	-	CASSEADKGGDGYTF	TGTGCCAGCAGTGAAGCAGATAAGGGGGGAGATGGCTACACCTTC
TRBJ1-3	-	TRBV6-5	TRBD1	CASTTDRGNRNTIYF	TGTGCCAGCACTACGGACAGGGGTAATAGAAACACCATATATTTT
TRBJ1-2	-	TRBV5-4	-	CASSGVDRGYGYTF	TGTGCCAGCAGCGGGGTGGACAGAGGGTATGGCTACACCTTC
TRBJ1-4	-	TRBV19	-	CASSIGLGSKLFF	TGTGCCAGTAGTATAGGCCTGGGGTCAAAACTGTTTTTT
TRBJ1-1	once	TRBV5-6	-	CASSSVTRGPMGAFF	TGTGCCAGCAGCTCGGTCACCCGGGGACCTATGGGAGCTTTCTTT
TRBJ2-1	-	TRBV9	-	CASRGDSAGEQFF	TGTGCCAGCAGGGGGGATAGCGCTGGGGAGCAGTTCTTC
TRBJ1-1	-	TRBV27	-	CASSSYSGVYTEAFF	TGTGCCAGCAGTTCCTATTCAGGGGTTTACACTGAAGCTTTCTTT
TRBJ2-2	-	TRBV5-6	-	CASTTSGEERNGELFF	TGTGCCAGCACCACTTCCGGCGAGGAGAGGAACGGGGAGCTGTTTTTT
TRBJ1-1	-	TRBV18	-	CASSPGGSEKTFF	TGTGCCAGCTCACCGGGCGGGTCCGAAAAGACTTTCTTT
TRBJ1-1	once	TRBV18	-	CASSQGTRTMNTEAFF	TGTGCCAGCTCACAAGGGACGAGAACTATGAACACTGAAGCTTTCTTT
TRBJ2-3	-	TRBV9	-	CASSVIGGKDTQYF	TGTGCCAGCAGCGTAATTGGGGGAAAAGATACGCAGTATTTT
TRBJ2-7	-	TRBV6-5	-	CASTDSPSYEQYF	TGTGCCAGCACCGATAGCCCCTCCTACGAGCAGTACTTC
TRBJ1-1	few	TRBV5-1	-	CASSLEPPNTEAFF	TGCGCCAGCAGCTTGGAACCGCCGAACACTGAAGCTTTCTTT
TRBJ1-5	-	TRBV18	-	CASSPQGPPQPQHF	TGTGCCAGCTCACCCCAGGGCCCGCCTCAGCCCCAGCATTTT
TRBJ1-4	-	TRBV7-8	-	CASSLGRPGPKVIF	TGTGCCAGCAGCTTAGGCCGACCCGGCCCGAAAGTGATTTTT
TRBJ2-3	-	TRBV24-1	-	CATSVGTDTQYF	TGTGCCACCAGTGTAGGGACAGATACGCAGTATTTT
TRBJ2-7	-	TRBV5-5	-	CASSSGPNYEQYF	TGTGCCAGCAGCTCGGGACCGAACTACGAGCAGTACTTC
TRBJ2-1	-	TRBV15	-	CATSGGTAIYNEQFF	TGTGCCACCAGCGGCGGGACAGCCATTTACAATGAGCAGTTCTTC
TRBJ1-1	-	TRBV3-1/TRBV3-2	-	CASSQALGAPVAFF	TGTGCCAGCAGCCAAGCCCTGGGGGCGCCAGTCGCTTTCTTT
TRBJ1-2	-	TRBV6-5	TRBD1	CASSYEGRGAYGYTF	TGTGCCAGCAGTTACGAGGGCAGGGGGGCCTATGGCTACACCTTC
TRBJ2-5	once	TRBV7-2	-	CASSLVGTPEGETQYF	TGTGCCAGCAGCTTAGTTGGGACTCCCGAGGGGGAGACCCAGTACTTC
TRBJ2-7	few	TRBV4-2	-	CASSPPDSSYEQYF	TGTGCCAGCAGCCCGCCGGACAGCTCCTACGAGCAGTACTTC
TRBJ2-2	-	TRBV25-1	-	CASSERAADGNTGELFF	TGTGCCAGCAGTGAACGGGCAGCCGACGGGAACACCGGGGAGCTGTTTTTT
TRBJ1-2	-	TRBV2	-	CASTGGVGYGYTF	TGTGCCAGCACGGGGGGGGTTGGCTATGGCTACACCTTC
TRBJ1-3	-	TRBV7-9	-	CASSLGGTGNTIYF	TGTGCCAGCAGCTTAGGTGGGACTGGAAACACCATATATTTT
TRBJ2-4	-	TRBV15	-	CATSRDSVGPQNIQYF	TGTGCCACCAGCAGAGATTCTGTCGGGCCGCAAAACATTCAGTACTTC
TRBJ1-1	-	TRBV18	-	CASSRIGGWTEAFF	TGTGCCAGCTCCCGGATAGGGGGTTGGACTGAAGCTTTCTTT
TRBJ2-7	once	TRBV28	-	CASSSYRLRFSSQGPHEQYF	TGTGCCAGCAGTTCCTACAGGCTGCGCTTCTCCTCACAAGGCCCCCACGAGCAGTACTTC
TRBJ1-2	-	TRBV2	TRBD1	CASSYGQGNYGYTF	TGTGCCAGCAGTTACGGACAGGGGAACTATGGCTACACCTTC
TRBJ1-5	-	TRBV12-3/TRBV12-4	-	CASAQGQNQPQHF	TGTGCCAGTGCGCAAGGGCAGAATCAGCCCCAGCATTTT
TRBJ2-2	-	TRBV9	-	CASSVVDPGLWNTGELFF	TGTGCCAGCAGCGTAGTCGACCCGGGACTCTGGAACACCGGGGAGCTGTTTTTT
TRBJ1-3	-	TRBV24-1	-	CATSDLGRESNNGPGNTIYF	TGTGCCACCAGTGATTTGGGCAGGGAGTCAAATAACGGGCCTGGAAACACCATATATTTT
TRBJ1-2	-	TRBV27	-	CASSPLVRSLANYGYTF	TGTGCCAGCAGTCCTCTAGTCAGGTCCCTAGCTAACTATGGCTACACCTTC
TRBJ1-6	once	TRBV4-1	-	CASSQDQGSYSPLHF	TGCGCCAGCAGCCAAGATCAGGGCAGCTATTCACCCCTCCACTTT
TRBJ2-7	-	TRBV5-6	TRBD1	CASSWTGSTYEQYF	TGTGCCAGCAGCTGGACAGGGAGCACCTACGAGCAGTACTTC
TRBJ1-1	-	TRBV6-5	-	CASSSQNTEAFF	TGTGCCAGCAGTTCTCAGAACACTGAAGCTTTCTTT
TRBJ2-2	-	TRBV5-4	TRBD1	CASSLDPGQGHTGELFF	TGTGCCAGCAGCTTGGACCCGGGACAGGGGCACACCGGGGAGCTGTTTTTT
TRBJ1-5	-	TRBV19	-	CASSYWQSNQPQHF	TGTGCCAGTAGTTACTGGCAGAGCAATCAGCCCCAGCATTTT
TRBJ2-7	-	TRBV2	-	CASSDATYEQYF	TGTGCCAGCAGTGACGCAACCTACGAGCAGTACTTC
TRBJ2-7	-	TRBV6-5	TRBD1	CASSLGQGPYEQYF	TGTGCCAGCAGTTTAGGACAGGGACCCTACGAGCAGTACTTC
TRBJ2-1	-	TRBV5-1	-	CASSFGEGAPDNEQFF	TGCGCCAGCAGCTTTGGGGAAGGGGCCCCCGACAATGAGCAGTTCTTC
TRBJ1-2	-	TRBV7-2	-	CASSLDQGYNYGYTF	TGTGCCAGCAGCTTAGATCAGGGTTACAACTATGGCTACACCTTC
TRBJ1-1	-	TRBV29-1	-	CSVEEQGSLMNTEAFF	TGCAGCGTTGAAGAACAGGGATCGCTCATGAACACTGAAGCTTTCTTT
TRBJ2-2	-	TRBV2	TRBD1	CASSRGPGKLFF	TGTGCCAGCAGCAGGGGGCCAGGGAAGCTGTTTTTT
TRBJ1-2	-	TRBV5-1	-	CASSLSGAYGYTF	TGCGCCAGCAGCTTATCGGGCGCCTATGGCTACACCTTC
TRBJ2-7	-	TRBV3-1/TRBV3-2	TRBD2	CASSQELAGGYEQYF	TGTGCCAGCAGCCAAGAACTAGCGGGGGGATACGAGCAGTACTTC
TRBJ1-2	-	TRBV28	TRBD1	CASRLALGDRGGYTF	TGTGCCAGCAGATTAGCATTGGGGGACAGGGGTGGCTACACCTTC